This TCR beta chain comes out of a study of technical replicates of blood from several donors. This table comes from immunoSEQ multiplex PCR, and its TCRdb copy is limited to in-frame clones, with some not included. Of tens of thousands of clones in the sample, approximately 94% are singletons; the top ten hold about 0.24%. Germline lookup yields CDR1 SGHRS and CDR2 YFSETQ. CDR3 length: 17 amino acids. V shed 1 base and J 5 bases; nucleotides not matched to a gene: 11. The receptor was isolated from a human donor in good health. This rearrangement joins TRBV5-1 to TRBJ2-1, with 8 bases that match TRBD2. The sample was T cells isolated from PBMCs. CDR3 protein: CASSLWGTSGGNNEQFF. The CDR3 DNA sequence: TGCGCCAGCAGCTTGTGGGGAACCAGCGGGGGAAACAATGAGCAGTTCTTC.